Below are 8 T cell receptor beta chains sequenced from a single sample in a study of blood T cell repertoires in COVID-19. Sequencing used immunoSEQ multiplex PCR; TCRdb keeps in-frame clones, though not all of them. The sample consists of some 330,000 clones, roughly 88% of them appearing once. The sample consisted of peripheral blood. Receptors originate from a woman aged 50 to 65 with active or convalescent COVID-19.

This chain joins TRBV28 and TRBJ2-3, with 7 bases aligning to TRBD2. The CDR3 is 22 amino acids. Trimming removed 4 bases from V and 0 bases from J; junction bases left unmatched: 25. Germline CDR1 is MDHEN and CDR2 is SYDVKM. DNA for the CDR3: TGTGCCAGCAGTTCCCTAGTTTGGAGTCAATCGGGACTACAAGCTAGCACAGATACGCAGTATTTT. Protein product: CASSSLVWSQSGLQASTDTQYF.

The rearrangement links TRBV7-6 to TRBJ2-7; D call uncertain. Trimming stripped 1 base from V and 3 bases from J, with 13 bases between. The CDR3 length is 15 residues. Germline loops: CDR1 SGHVS, CDR2 FNYEAQ. The CDR3: CASSLVGRMRYEQYF. The CDR3 bases are TGTGCCAGCAGCTTAGTTGGTCGTATGCGCTACGAGCAGTACTTC.

Only one count was recorded for this clone. The CDR3 DNA reads TGCGCCAGCAGCCCGGGACAGGACCCAGATACGCAGTATTTT. It codes for CASSPGQDPDTQYF. V gene TRBV4-1 combines with J gene TRBJ2-3, with 8 bases that match TRBD1. CDR1 MGHRA and CDR2 YSYEKL come from the germline V gene. This CDR3 comprises 14 residues. The V and J ends lost 4 bases and 4 bases, in that order; junction bases with no gene match: 4.

J is TRBJ1-1 and V is TRBV9; D is undetermined. Germline lookup yields CDR1 SGDLS and CDR2 YYNGEE. This CDR3 comprises 14 residues. Trimming cost V 4 bases and J 0 bases, with 10 bases left between them. CDR3 sequence: CASSSGVVNTEAFF. As DNA, the CDR3 is TGTGCCAGCAGCTCCGGGGTAGTGAACACTGAAGCTTTCTTT.

The CDR3 reads CASSMGDTYTEAFF. The CDR3, as DNA: TGTGCCAGCAGCATGGGGGACACCTACACTGAAGCTTTCTTT. This chain joins TRBV7-2 and TRBJ1-1; D possibly corresponds to TRBD1 (6 bases). Trimming pared 5 bases from V and 3 bases from J, leaving 13 bases between. This CDR3 region has 14 residues. From germline, CDR1 is SGHTA and CDR2 FQGNSA.

The chain recombines TRBV11-3 with TRBJ2-3; D call uncertain. V was cut by 3 bases and J by 3 bases, with 7 bases left in between. Germline assignment: CDR1 SGHNT and CDR2 YENEEA. This CDR3 contains 13 residues. Here the CDR3 DNA reads TGTGCCAGCAGCTTCTACGTAACAGATACGCAGTATTTT. It codes for CASSFYVTDTQYF.

The J gene is TRBJ2-7, the V gene TRBV20-1; D may be TRBD1 (5 bases). Germline V CDR1 and CDR2: DFQATT, SNEGSKA (reference sequence). CDR3 length: 16 amino acids. V was pared by 3 bases and J by 3 bases, with 21 bases between. The CDR3 loop reads CSASPKPRQRYYEQYF. CDR3 coding DNA: TGCAGTGCTAGTCCTAAACCGCGACAGAGATACTACGAGCAGTACTTC.

This chain links TRBV5-1 with TRBJ2-3; D is unclear. This CDR3 is built from 15 residues. Trimming removed 2 bases at V and 8 bases at J, with 18 bases between. Germline V gene data show CDR1 as SGHRS and CDR2 as YFSETQ. The CDR3 protein is CASSFSAAPTGTQYF. CDR3 in DNA: TGCGCCAGCAGCTTTTCAGCCGCCCCTACGGGTACGCAGTATTTT. The complete variable domain, with remaining parts taken from reference TRBV5-1 and TRBJ2-3, reads KAGVTQTPRYLIKTRGQQVTLSCSPISGHRSVSWYQQTPGQGLQFLFEYFSETQRNKGNFPGRFSGRQFSNSRSEMNVSTLELGDSALYLCASSFSAAPTGTQYFGPGTRLTVL.